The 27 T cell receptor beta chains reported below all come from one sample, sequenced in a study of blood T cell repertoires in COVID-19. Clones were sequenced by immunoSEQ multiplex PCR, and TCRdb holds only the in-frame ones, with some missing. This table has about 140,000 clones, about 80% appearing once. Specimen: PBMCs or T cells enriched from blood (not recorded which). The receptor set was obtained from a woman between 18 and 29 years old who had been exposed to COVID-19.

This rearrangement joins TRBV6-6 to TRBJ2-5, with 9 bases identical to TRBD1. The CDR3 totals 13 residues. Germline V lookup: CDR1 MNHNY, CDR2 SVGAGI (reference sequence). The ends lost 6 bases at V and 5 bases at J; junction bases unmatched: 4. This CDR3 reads CASSRGQGETQYF. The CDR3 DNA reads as TGTGCCAGCAGCCGAGGACAGGGGGAGACCCAGTACTTC.

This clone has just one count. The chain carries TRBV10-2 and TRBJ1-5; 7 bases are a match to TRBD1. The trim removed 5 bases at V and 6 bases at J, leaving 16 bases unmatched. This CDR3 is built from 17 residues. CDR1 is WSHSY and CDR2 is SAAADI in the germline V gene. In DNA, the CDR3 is TGCGCCAGCAGTAGACAGGGAGCGGGTAGGAGCGGTCAGCCCCAGCATTTT. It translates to CASSRQGAGRSGQPQHF.

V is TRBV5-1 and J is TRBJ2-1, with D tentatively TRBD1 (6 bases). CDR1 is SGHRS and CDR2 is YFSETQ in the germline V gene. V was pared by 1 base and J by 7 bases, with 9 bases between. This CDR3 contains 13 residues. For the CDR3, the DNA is TGCGCCAGCAGCTTGTTAGGGGGTAATGAGCAGTTCTTC. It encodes CASSLLGGNEQFF.

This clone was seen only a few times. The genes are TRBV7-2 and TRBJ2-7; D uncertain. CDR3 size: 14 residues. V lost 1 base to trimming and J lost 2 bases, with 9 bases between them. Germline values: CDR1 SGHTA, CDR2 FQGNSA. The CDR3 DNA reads TGTGCCAGCAGCTTAGGACTTACTACCTACGAGCAGTACTTC. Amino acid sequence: CASSLGLTTYEQYF.

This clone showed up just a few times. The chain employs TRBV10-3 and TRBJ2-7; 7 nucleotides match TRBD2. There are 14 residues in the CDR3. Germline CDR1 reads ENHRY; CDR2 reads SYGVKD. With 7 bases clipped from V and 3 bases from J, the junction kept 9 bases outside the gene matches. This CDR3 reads CAINSGTTNYEQYF. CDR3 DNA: TGTGCCATCAACTCCGGGACTACCAACTACGAGCAGTACTTC.

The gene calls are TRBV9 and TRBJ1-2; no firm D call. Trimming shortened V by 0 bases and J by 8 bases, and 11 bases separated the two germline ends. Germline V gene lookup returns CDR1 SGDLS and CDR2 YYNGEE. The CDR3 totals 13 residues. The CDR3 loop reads CASSVVRNWGYTF. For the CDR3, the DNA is TGTGCCAGCAGCGTAGTCCGAAACTGGGGCTACACCTTC. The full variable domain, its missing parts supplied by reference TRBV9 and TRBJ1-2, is DSGVTQTPKHLITATGQRVTLRCSPRSGDLSVYWYQQSLDQGLQFLIQYYNGEERAKGNILERFSAQQFPDLHSELNLSSLELGDSALYFCASSVVRNWGYTFGSGTRLTVV.

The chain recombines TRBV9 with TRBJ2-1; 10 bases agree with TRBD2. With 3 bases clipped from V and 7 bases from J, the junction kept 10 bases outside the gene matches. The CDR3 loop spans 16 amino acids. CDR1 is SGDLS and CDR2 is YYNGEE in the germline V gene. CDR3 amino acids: CASSAFLAGEINEQFF. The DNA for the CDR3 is TGTGCCAGCAGCGCCTTCCTAGCGGGAGAGATAAATGAGCAGTTCTTC.

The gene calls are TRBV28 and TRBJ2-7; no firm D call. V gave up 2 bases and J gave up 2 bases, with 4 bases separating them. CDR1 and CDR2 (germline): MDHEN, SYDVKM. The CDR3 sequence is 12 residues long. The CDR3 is CASSLQAYEQYF. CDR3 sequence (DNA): TGTGCCAGCAGTTTACAGGCCTACGAGCAGTACTTC.

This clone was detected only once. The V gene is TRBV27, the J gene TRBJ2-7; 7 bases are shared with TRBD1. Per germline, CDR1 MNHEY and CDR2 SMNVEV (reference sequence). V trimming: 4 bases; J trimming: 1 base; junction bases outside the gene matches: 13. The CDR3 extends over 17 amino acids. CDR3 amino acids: CASSSLRQGQSSYEQYF. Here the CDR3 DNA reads TGTGCCAGCAGTTCGCTCCGACAGGGACAATCGTCCTACGAGCAGTACTTC.

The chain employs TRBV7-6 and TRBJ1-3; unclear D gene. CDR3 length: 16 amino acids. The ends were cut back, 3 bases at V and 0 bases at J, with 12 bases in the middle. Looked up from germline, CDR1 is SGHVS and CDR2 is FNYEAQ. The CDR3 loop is CASSFGLQSSGNTIYF. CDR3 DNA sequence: TGTGCCAGCAGCTTTGGCTTACAGAGCTCTGGAAACACCATATATTTT.

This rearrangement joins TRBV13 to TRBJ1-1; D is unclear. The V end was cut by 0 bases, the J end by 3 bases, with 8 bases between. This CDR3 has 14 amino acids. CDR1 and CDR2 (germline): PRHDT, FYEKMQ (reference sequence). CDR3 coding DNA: TGTGCCAGCAGCTTAGGCCGGGGTGACACTGAAGCTTTCTTT. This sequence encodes CASSLGRGDTEAFF.

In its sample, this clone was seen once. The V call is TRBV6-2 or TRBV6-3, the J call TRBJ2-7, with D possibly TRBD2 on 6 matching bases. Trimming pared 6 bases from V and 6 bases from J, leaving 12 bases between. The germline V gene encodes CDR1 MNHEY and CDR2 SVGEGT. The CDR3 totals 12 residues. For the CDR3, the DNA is TGTGCCAGCAGCTTCATGGGGGGCGAGCAGTACTTC. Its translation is CASSFMGGEQYF.

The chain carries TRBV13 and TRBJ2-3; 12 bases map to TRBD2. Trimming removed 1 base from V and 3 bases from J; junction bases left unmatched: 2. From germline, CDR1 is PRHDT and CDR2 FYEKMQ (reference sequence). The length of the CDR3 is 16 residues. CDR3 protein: CASSLALAGGTDTQYF. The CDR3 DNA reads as TGTGCCAGCAGCTTAGCCCTAGCGGGAGGGACAGATACGCAGTATTTT.

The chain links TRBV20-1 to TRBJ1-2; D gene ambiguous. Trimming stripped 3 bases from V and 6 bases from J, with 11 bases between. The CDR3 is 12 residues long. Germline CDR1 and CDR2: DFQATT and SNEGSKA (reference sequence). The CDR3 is CSASATFDGYTF. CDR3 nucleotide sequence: TGCAGTGCTAGTGCGACTTTTGATGGCTACACCTTC.

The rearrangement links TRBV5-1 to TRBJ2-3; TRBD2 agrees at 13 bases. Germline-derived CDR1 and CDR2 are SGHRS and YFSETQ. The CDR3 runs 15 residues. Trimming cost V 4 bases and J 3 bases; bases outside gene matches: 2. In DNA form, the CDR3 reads TGCGCCAGCAGCAAGGGACTAGCGGGAACAGATACGCAGTATTTT. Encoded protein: CASSKGLAGTDTQYF.

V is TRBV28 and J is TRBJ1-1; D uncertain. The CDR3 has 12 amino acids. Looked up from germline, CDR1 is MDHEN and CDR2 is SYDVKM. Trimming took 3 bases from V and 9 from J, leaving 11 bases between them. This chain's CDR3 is CASSFLRSKAFF. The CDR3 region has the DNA TGTGCCAGCAGTTTTCTCCGTAGCAAAGCTTTCTTT.

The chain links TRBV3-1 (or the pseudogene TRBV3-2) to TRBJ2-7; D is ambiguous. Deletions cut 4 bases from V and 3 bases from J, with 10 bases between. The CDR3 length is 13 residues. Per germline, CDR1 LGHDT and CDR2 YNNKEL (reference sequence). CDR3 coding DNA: TGTGCCAGCAGCCTGCTGACGGGCTACGAGCAGTACTTC. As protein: CASSLLTGYEQYF.

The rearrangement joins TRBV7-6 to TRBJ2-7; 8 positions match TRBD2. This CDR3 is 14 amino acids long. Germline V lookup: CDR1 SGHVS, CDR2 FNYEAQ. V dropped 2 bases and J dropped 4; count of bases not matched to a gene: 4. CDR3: CASSLNREGYEQYF. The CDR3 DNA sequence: TGTGCCAGCAGCTTAAATCGGGAGGGGTACGAGCAGTACTTC.

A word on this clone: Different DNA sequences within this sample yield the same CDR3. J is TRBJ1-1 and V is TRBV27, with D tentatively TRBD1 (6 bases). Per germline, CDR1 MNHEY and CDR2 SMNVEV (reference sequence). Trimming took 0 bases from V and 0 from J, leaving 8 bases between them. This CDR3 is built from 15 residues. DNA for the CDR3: TGTGCCAGCAGTTTATCGACAGGAATGAACACTGAAGCTTTCTTT. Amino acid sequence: CASSLSTGMNTEAFF.

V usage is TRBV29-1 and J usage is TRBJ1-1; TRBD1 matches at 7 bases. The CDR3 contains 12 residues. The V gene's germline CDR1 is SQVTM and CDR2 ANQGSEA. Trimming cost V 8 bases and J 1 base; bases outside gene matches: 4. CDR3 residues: CSTRQGNTEAFF. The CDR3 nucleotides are TGCAGCACCCGACAGGGGAACACTGAAGCTTTCTTT.

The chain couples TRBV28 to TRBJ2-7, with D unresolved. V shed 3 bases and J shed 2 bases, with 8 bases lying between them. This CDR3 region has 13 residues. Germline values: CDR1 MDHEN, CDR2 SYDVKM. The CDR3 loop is CASSFAGAYEQYF. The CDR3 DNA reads TGTGCCAGCAGTTTTGCAGGCGCCTACGAGCAGTACTTC. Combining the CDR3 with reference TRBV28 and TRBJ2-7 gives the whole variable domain DVKVTQSSRYLVKRTGEKVFLECVQDMDHENMFWYRQDPGLGLRLIYFSYDVKMKEKGDIPEGYSVSREKKERFSLILESASTNQTSMYLCASSFAGAYEQYFGPGTRLTVT.

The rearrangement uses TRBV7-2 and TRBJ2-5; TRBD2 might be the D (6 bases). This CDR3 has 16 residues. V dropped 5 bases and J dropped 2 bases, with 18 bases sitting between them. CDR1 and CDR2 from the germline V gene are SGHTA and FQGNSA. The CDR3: CASSPPLAGIQETQYF. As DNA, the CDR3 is TGTGCCAGCAGCCCCCCCCTGGCGGGAATACAAGAGACCCAGTACTTC.

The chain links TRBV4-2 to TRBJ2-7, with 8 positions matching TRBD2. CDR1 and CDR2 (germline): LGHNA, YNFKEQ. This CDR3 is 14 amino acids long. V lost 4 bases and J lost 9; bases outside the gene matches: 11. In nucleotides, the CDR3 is TGTGCCAGCAGCCCAGCGGGACTAGTTGTAGGGCAGTACTTC. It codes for CASSPAGLVVGQYF.

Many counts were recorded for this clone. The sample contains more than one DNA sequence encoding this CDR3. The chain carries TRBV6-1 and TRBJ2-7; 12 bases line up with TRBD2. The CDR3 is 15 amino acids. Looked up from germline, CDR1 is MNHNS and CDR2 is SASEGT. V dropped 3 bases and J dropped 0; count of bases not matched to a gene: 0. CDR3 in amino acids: CASSEGLAGSYEQYF. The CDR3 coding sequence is TGTGCCAGCAGTGAGGGACTAGCGGGCTCCTACGAGCAGTACTTC.

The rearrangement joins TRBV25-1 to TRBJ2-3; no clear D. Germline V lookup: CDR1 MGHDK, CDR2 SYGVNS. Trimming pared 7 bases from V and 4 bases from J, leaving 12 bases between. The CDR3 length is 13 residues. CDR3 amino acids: CASMSEEADTQYF. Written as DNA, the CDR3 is TGTGCCAGCATGTCGGAAGAGGCAGATACGCAGTATTTT.

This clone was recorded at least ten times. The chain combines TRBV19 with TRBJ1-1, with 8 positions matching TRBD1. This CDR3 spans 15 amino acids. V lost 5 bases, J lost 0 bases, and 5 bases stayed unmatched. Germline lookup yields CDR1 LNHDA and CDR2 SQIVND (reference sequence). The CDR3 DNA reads TGTGCCAGTAGTCCCCGGACAGGGATGAACACTGAAGCTTTCTTT. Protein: CASSPRTGMNTEAFF. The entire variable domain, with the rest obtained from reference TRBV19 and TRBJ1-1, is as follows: DGGITQSPKYLFRKEGQNVTLSCEQNLNHDAMYWYRQDPGQGLRLIYYSQIVNDFQKGDIAEGYSVSREKKESFPLTVTSAQKNPTAFYLCASSPRTGMNTEAFFGQGTRLTVV.

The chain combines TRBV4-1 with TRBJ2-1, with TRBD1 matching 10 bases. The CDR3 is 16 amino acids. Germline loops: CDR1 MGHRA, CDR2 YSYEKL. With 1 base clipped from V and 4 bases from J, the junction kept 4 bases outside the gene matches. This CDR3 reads CASSQGGQGGYNEQFF. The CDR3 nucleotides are TGCGCCAGCAGCCAAGGTGGACAGGGGGGGTACAATGAGCAGTTCTTC.